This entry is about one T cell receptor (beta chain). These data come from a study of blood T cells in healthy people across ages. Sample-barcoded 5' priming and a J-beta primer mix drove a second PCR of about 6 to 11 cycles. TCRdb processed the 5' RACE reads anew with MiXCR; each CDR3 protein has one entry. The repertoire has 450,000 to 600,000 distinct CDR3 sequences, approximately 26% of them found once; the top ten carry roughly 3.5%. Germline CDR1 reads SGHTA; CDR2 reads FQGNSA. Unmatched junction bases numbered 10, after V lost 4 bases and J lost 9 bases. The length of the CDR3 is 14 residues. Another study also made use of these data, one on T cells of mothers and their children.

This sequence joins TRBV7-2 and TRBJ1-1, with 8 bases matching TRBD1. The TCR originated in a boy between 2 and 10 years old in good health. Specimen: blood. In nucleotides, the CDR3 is TGTGCCAGCAGCTCCTCCGGGACAGGCCGTAAAGCTTTCTTT. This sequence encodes CASSSSGTGRKAFF. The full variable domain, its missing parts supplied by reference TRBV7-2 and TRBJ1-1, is GAGVSQSPSNKVTEKGKDVELRCDPISGHTALYWYRQSLGQGLEFLIYFQGNSAPDKSGLPSDRFSAERTGGSVSTLTIQRTQQEDSAVYLCASSSSGTGRKAFFGQGTRLTVV.